The 14 T cell receptor beta chains presented below share a single source sample, sequenced in a study of blood T cell repertoires in COVID-19. The repertoire was sequenced with immunoSEQ multiplex PCR; TCRdb's copy has only in-frame clones and lacks some. This sample has about 200,000 clones, with roughly 84% found just once. The specimen sequenced was PBMCs or T cells enriched from blood (not recorded which). The source is a woman in her thirties who had been exposed to COVID-19.

This rearrangement joins TRBV3-1 (or the pseudogene TRBV3-2) to TRBJ2-1, with 15 bases aligning to TRBD2. The CDR3 contains 17 residues. V lost 2 bases, J lost 7 bases, and 6 bases stayed unmatched. Germline V lookup: CDR1 LGHDT, CDR2 YNNKEL (reference sequence). CDR3 amino acids: CASSQLAGLAGGNEQFF. DNA of the CDR3: TGTGCCAGCAGCCAACTGGCCGGACTAGCGGGGGGGAATGAGCAGTTCTTC.

J is TRBJ1-1 and V is TRBV7-8; 7 bases fit TRBD1. This CDR3 is built from 16 residues. CDR1 is SGHVS, CDR2 FQNEAQ, per germline. The V gene end was trimmed by 2 bases and the J gene end by 4 bases; junction bases not matched to a gene: 10. This chain's CDR3 is CASSLWRGGGGTEAFF. The CDR3 DNA follows: TGTGCCAGCAGCTTATGGAGAGGGGGCGGAGGCACTGAAGCTTTCTTT.

The chain uses TRBV10-3 and TRBJ2-1; 10 bases fit TRBD2. This CDR3 is built from 13 residues. Germline CDR1 is ENHRY and CDR2 is SYGVKD. V dropped 9 bases and J dropped 6; count of bases not matched to a gene: 5. This chain's CDR3 is CAIQAGGFNEQFF. The CDR3, as DNA: TGTGCCATTCAAGCGGGGGGGTTCAATGAGCAGTTCTTC.

V and J are TRBV10-2 and TRBJ1-1; no definite D call. Germline CDR1 is WSHSY and CDR2 is SAAADI. Trimming removed 1 base at V and 3 bases at J, with 9 bases between. This CDR3 contains 14 residues. This CDR3 reads CASSEWAQDTEAFF. The CDR3 DNA follows: TGCGCCAGCAGTGAGTGGGCCCAGGACACTGAAGCTTTCTTT.

The chain employs TRBV9 and TRBJ1-3, with D maybe TRBD1 (6 bases). The CDR3 has 17 residues. The V and J ends lost 3 bases and 4 bases respectively, with 20 bases between them. Germline CDR1 is SGDLS and CDR2 is YYNGEE. CDR3 in DNA: TGTGCCAGCAGCGCCCGACAGGCCATAAACTTAGGAAACACCATATATTTT. It translates to CASSARQAINLGNTIYF.

This clone was counted a few times. The chain links TRBV5-4 to TRBJ2-5, with 9 bases aligning to TRBD2. CDR1 is SGHNT, CDR2 YYREEE, per germline (reference sequence). V lost 1 base and J lost 5; bases outside the gene matches: 15. The CDR3 has 18 amino acids. CDR3 in amino acids: CASSLRLRTLAGHETQYF. CDR3 bases: TGTGCCAGCAGCTTGCGGTTGAGGACCCTAGCGGGGCATGAGACCCAGTACTTC. Combining the CDR3 with reference TRBV5-4 and TRBJ2-5 gives the whole variable domain ETGVTQSPTHLIKTRGQQVTLRCSSQSGHNTVSWYQQALGQGPQFIFQYYREEENGRGNFPPRFSGLQFPNYSSELNVNALELDDSALYLCASSLRLRTLAGHETQYFGPGTRLLVL.

The chain employs TRBV7-2 and TRBJ2-4, with 12 positions matching TRBD2. Per germline, CDR1 SGHTA and CDR2 FQGNSA. This CDR3 has 21 residues. V lost 0 bases and J lost 0; bases outside the gene matches: 12. CDR3 amino acids: CASSLAGASGGAGRAKNIQYF. The DNA of the CDR3 is TGTGCCAGCAGCTTAGCGGGGGCTAGCGGGGGGGCCGGTCGAGCCAAAAACATTCAGTACTTC.

The CDR3 nucleotides are TGTGCCAGCAGCCAAGAATATCGGGGATATAGGCAACCCAATGAGCAGTTCTTC. It is translated as CASSQEYRGYRQPNEQFF. The genes are TRBV14 and TRBJ2-1; possible D gene TRBD2, 5 bases. Germline-derived CDR1 and CDR2 are SGHDN and FVKESK. The CDR3 spans 18 residues. Trimming left V 0 bases short and J 6 bases short, with 21 bases between.

This chain links TRBV2 with TRBJ1-2, with 7 bases that match TRBD1. Germline assignment: CDR1 SNHLY and CDR2 FYNNEI. The CDR3 extends over 15 amino acids. V gave up 6 bases and J gave up 2 bases; unmatched junction bases: 9. The CDR3 DNA reads TGTGCCAGCAGAGCCACGGGACAGCCAAACTATGGCTACACCTTC. Its protein product is CASRATGQPNYGYTF.

This chain uses TRBV19 with TRBJ2-7; D possibly corresponds to TRBD2 (6 bases). V was cut by 6 bases and J by 5 bases, with 17 bases left in between. CDR3 length: 14 amino acids. From germline, CDR1 is LNHDA and CDR2 SQIVND (reference sequence). The CDR3 is CASRGNYGGNEQYF. The CDR3 DNA reads as TGTGCCAGTAGGGGGAACTACGGAGGGAACGAGCAGTACTTC. Full variable domain (rest looked up from reference TRBV19 and TRBJ2-7): DGGITQSPKYLFRKEGQNVTLSCEQNLNHDAMYWYRQDPGQGLRLIYYSQIVNDFQKGDIAEGYSVSREKKESFPLTVTSAQKNPTAFYLCASRGNYGGNEQYFGPGTRLTVT.

Concerning this clone: This CDR3 is also generated by other DNA sequences in the sample. The rearrangement uses TRBV6-4 and TRBJ2-3; D is ambiguous. CDR1 MRHNA and CDR2 SNTAGT come from the germline V gene. Between the trimmed V and J ends, which lost 0 bases and 3 bases, there was a span of 4 bases. CDR3 length: 13 amino acids. The CDR3 DNA sequence: TGTGCCAGCAGTGACTCTACTACAGATACGCAGTATTTT. Encoded protein: CASSDSTTDTQYF.

This clone has ten or more counts. The chain couples TRBV28 to TRBJ2-5; 12 bases line up with TRBD1. Germline trimming cut 5 bases from V and 5 bases from J; bases unmatched to any gene: 3. The CDR3 has 14 residues. Germline lookup yields CDR1 MDHEN and CDR2 SYDVKM. In nucleotides, the CDR3 is TGTGCCAGCAGTAGGGACAGGGGGCATGAGACCCAGTACTTC. This encodes CASSRDRGHETQYF.

This rearrangement joins TRBV2 to TRBJ1-5; 10 bases agree with TRBD1. With V trimmed by 8 bases and J by 7 bases, 8 bases remained unmatched. Germline V gene sequence: CDR1 SNHLY, CDR2 FYNNEI. This CDR3 spans 14 amino acids. This chain's CDR3 is CASGDRGERQPQHF. The DNA of the CDR3 is TGTGCCAGCGGGGACAGGGGAGAAAGACAGCCCCAGCATTTT.

This clone came up once. V gene TRBV19 combines with J gene TRBJ2-7; the match to TRBD1 covers 7 bases. Losses at the gene ends were 5 bases for V and 6 bases for J; bases not matched to a gene: 16. This CDR3 has 16 residues. Looked up from germline, CDR1 is LNHDA and CDR2 is SQIVND (reference sequence). CDR3 sequence reads: CASSFRTGARWGEQYF. DNA of the CDR3: TGTGCCAGTAGTTTCCGCACAGGGGCCCGATGGGGCGAGCAGTACTTC. Together with reference TRBV19 and TRBJ2-7, the CDR3 gives the full variable domain: DGGITQSPKYLFRKEGQNVTLSCEQNLNHDAMYWYRQDPGQGLRLIYYSQIVNDFQKGDIAEGYSVSREKKESFPLTVTSAQKNPTAFYLCASSFRTGARWGEQYFGPGTRLTVT.